The clone carrying this TCR beta chain was found many times. One entry per CDR3 protein results from TCRdb running MiXCR on the 5' RACE reads. The table has some 29,000 distinct CDR3 sequences, about 5.7% seen once. The CDR3 totals 15 residues. V was pared by 4 bases and J by 9 bases, with 11 bases of the junction left unmatched. CDR1 and CDR2 from the germline V gene are MDHEN and SYDVKM. The source of the sample is a study of early T cells in non-severe SARS-CoV-2 infection. The receptor comes from an adult who was a healthcare worker with PCR-confirmed SARS-CoV-2 infection or an uninfected control (not recorded which). The chain has TRBV28 and TRBJ1-5, with 8 positions matching TRBD1. Input material: whole blood. The CDR3 sequence: CASSSTDRGFTPQHF. DNA for the CDR3: TGTGCCAGCAGTTCGACCGACAGGGGATTCACGCCCCAGCATTTT.